The 20 T cell receptor beta chains below all came from one sample that was sequenced in a study of T-cell reconstitution after alpha-beta-depleted transplantation in children (dated by TCRdb to 2016 to 2017). Library method: PCR. For sequencing, an Illumina HiSeq 2500 was employed. TCR libraries were prepared with molecular barcoding, using unique molecular identifiers to normalize TCRbeta repertoire quantification. The raw public reads went through TCRdb reprocessing: fastp at Q25, MiXCR clone calling, in-frame beta chains kept. Each entry is one CDR3 protein sequence, shown with its most common DNA and genes. In this sample the table shows 17,000 or so distinct CDR3 sequences, 9.5% to 15% of which occur a single time. The ten largest clones capture over 55% of the sample. In the paper's terms, the treatment or condition label means: allogeneic hematopoietic cell transplantation with graft depleted of TCRalphabeta T cells and CD19 B cells.

Sequencing was performed on PBMCs, mostly from graft donor cells, taken 180 days after TCRalphabeta/CD19-depleted stem cell transplant. The source is a boy under three years old who had a stem cell transplant for Wiskott-Aldrich syndrome, so the T cells may come from the graft donor.

This clonotype was counted many times. This chain links TRBV6-2 or TRBV6-3 with TRBJ2-1; 8 bases map to TRBD2. The CDR3 is 18 residues long. The trim removed 0 bases at V and 0 bases at J, leaving 7 bases unmatched. The germline gives CDR1 MNHEY, CDR2 SVGEGT. The CDR3 region is CASSYSRSRGGSYNEQFF. DNA of the CDR3: TGTGCCAGCAGTTACTCGCGTAGCCGGGGGGGCTCCTACAATGAGCAGTTCTTC.

This clonotype was observed many times. This rearrangement joins TRBV28 to TRBJ2-3; D remains ambiguous. The V gene's germline CDR1 is MDHEN and CDR2 SYDVKM. The CDR3 is 11 residues long. V was cut by 2 bases and J by 4 bases, with 1 base left in between. In DNA, the CDR3 is TGTGCCAGCAGTTTAGCAGATACGCAGTATTTT. Its translation: CASSLADTQYF. Filled out from reference TRBV28 and TRBJ2-3, the complete variable domain reads DVKVTQSSRYLVKRTGEKVFLECVQDMDHENMFWYRQDPGLGLRLIYFSYDVKMKEKGDIPEGYSVSREKKERFSLILESASTNQTSMYLCASSLADTQYFGPGTRLTVL.

This clonotype was observed a few times. This chain joins TRBV6-1 and TRBJ2-7, with TRBD2 matching 10 bases. Germline CDR1 reads MNHNS; CDR2 reads SASEGT. The CDR3 sequence is 15 residues long. V lost 0 bases to trimming and J lost 2 bases; unmatched junction nucleotides: 1. The CDR3 loop is CASSEASGRAYEQYF. The CDR3, as DNA: TGTGCCAGCAGTGAAGCGAGCGGGAGGGCCTACGAGCAGTACTTC.

This clonotype was detected ten times or more. The genes are TRBV7-9 and TRBJ2-1, with D uncertain. This CDR3 is built from 13 residues. Trimming took 2 bases from V and 9 from J, leaving 11 bases between them. Germline V gene data show CDR1 as SEHNR and CDR2 as FQNEAQ (reference sequence). The CDR3 loop reads CASSLRTESEQFF. The CDR3 DNA is TGTGCCAGCAGCTTAAGAACAGAAAGTGAGCAGTTCTTC.

This clonotype was counted ten times or more. This sequence joins TRBV7-9 and TRBJ1-2; tentative D call: TRBD1 (6 bases). CDR1 SEHNR and CDR2 FQNEAQ come from the germline V gene (reference sequence). Between the trimmed V and J ends, which lost 1 base and 7 bases, there was a span of 16 bases. The CDR3 consists of 15 residues. Here the CDR3 DNA reads TGTGCCAGCAGCTTAGAGGATCCAGGGGTCCGTGGCTACACCTTC. It codes for CASSLEDPGVRGYTF.

The CDR3 region is CSATPGRTDTQYF. Here the CDR3 DNA reads TGCAGTGCTACTCCGGGGCGTACAGATACGCAGTATTTT. The V call is TRBV20-1, the J call TRBJ2-3, with D perhaps matching TRBD1 or TRBD2 (5 bases each). The V gene's germline CDR1 is DFQATT and CDR2 SNEGSKA (reference sequence). The CDR3 loop spans 13 amino acids. V lost 4 bases, J lost 3 bases, and 11 bases lay in between.

This clonotype ranks as medium-sized. The chain is built from TRBV5-1 and TRBJ1-2; D remains ambiguous. V dropped 0 bases and J dropped 4 bases, with 7 bases sitting between them. In germline, CDR1 is SGHRS, CDR2 YFSETQ. The CDR3 loop spans 13 amino acids. Here the CDR3 reads CASSLGGIYGYTF. The CDR3 DNA reads as TGCGCCAGCAGCTTGGGAGGGATCTATGGCTACACCTTC.

The V call is TRBV20-1, the J call TRBJ1-2, with 8 bases lining up with TRBD1. The V gene's germline CDR1 is DFQATT and CDR2 SNEGSKA (reference sequence). The CDR3 contains 13 residues. Germline trimming cut 6 bases from V and 10 bases from J; bases unmatched to any gene: 13. The CDR3 loop reads CSAVVLRDRIYTF. The DNA of the CDR3 is TGCAGTGCCGTGGTCCTGAGGGACAGGATCTACACCTTC.

This clonotype was picked up a small number of times. CDR3 protein: CSGTTGRGNTIYF. The CDR3 DNA reads as TGCAGCGGGACAACCGGTAGGGGAAACACCATATATTTT. The chain uses TRBV29-1 and TRBJ1-3, with D tentatively TRBD1 (5 bases). The CDR3 covers 13 residues. The V end was cut by 7 bases, the J end by 4 bases, with 14 bases between. Germline V gene lookup returns CDR1 SQVTM and CDR2 ANQGSEA.

There are a few counts of this clonotype. At one boundary the junction diverges from the germline segment, which might be a read error. CDR3 in DNA: TGTGCCAGCAGGTACGATTCAGGGACCCTGAACGCTGAAGCTTTCTTT. Translating it yields CASRYDSGTLNAEAFF. The gene calls are TRBV12-3 or TRBV12-4 and TRBJ1-1; D may be TRBD1 (5 bases). The CDR3 extends over 16 amino acids.

The table lists this clonotype with many counts. V usage is TRBV10-3 and J usage is TRBJ2-1, with D tentatively TRBD1 or TRBD2 (5 bases each). The CDR3 is 14 residues long. In germline, CDR1 is ENHRY, CDR2 SYGVKD. Trimming left V 3 bases short and J 10 bases short, with 16 bases between. This chain's CDR3 is CAISDGDLGMEQFF. Here the CDR3 DNA reads TGTGCCATCAGTGATGGGGACCTGGGTATGGAGCAGTTCTTC.

This clonotype has ten or more counts. This chain uses TRBV20-1 with TRBJ1-6; D is unresolved. Per germline, CDR1 DFQATT and CDR2 SNEGSKA (reference sequence). The CDR3 has 11 amino acids. V lost 6 bases and J lost 7, with 7 bases in between. CDR3 DNA sequence: TGCAGTGCCGTGGGGAATTCACCCCTCCACTTT. It translates to CSAVGNSPLHF.

By frequency in the sample, this clonotype is medium-sized (0.01 to 0.1%). The J gene is TRBJ2-2, the V gene TRBV28, with 7 nucleotides matching TRBD2. CDR1 and CDR2 (germline): MDHEN, SYDVKM. V lost 2 bases to trimming and J lost 6 bases; unmatched junction nucleotides: 3. This CDR3 has 14 amino acids. CDR3 sequence: CASSLHTSAGELFF. The DNA for the CDR3 is TGTGCCAGCAGTTTACATACTAGCGCCGGGGAGCTGTTTTTT.

This clonotype was counted only a few times. The chain links TRBV5-4 to TRBJ2-1; 7 positions match TRBD1. There are 16 residues in the CDR3. In germline, CDR1 is SGHNT, CDR2 YYREEE (reference sequence). The trim removed 5 bases at V and 3 bases at J, leaving 11 bases unmatched. CDR3 DNA: TGTGCCAGCAGGGACCCGACAGGGAGAAGCTACAATGAGCAGTTCTTC. It encodes CASRDPTGRSYNEQFF.

This chain connects TRBV7-9 to TRBJ2-5; no firm D call. Germline CDR1 and CDR2: SEHNR and FQNEAQ (reference sequence). Trimming pared 5 bases from V and 5 bases from J, leaving 9 bases between. The CDR3 covers 12 residues. The CDR3 loop is CASSRVGETQYF. CDR3 coding DNA: TGTGCCAGCAGCCGGGTTGGGGAGACCCAGTACTTC.

The chain has TRBV4-2 and TRBJ2-7; 13 positions match TRBD2. CDR1 is LGHNA, CDR2 YNFKEQ, per germline. This CDR3 has 16 residues. Trimming at V came to 4 bases and at J to 2 bases, leaving 5 bases not matched to a gene. The CDR3 is CASSRLAGGLTYEQYF. The CDR3 DNA reads as TGTGCCAGCAGCCGACTAGCGGGAGGTCTAACCTACGAGCAGTACTTC.

This clonotype was seen ten or more times. The gene calls are TRBV20-1 and TRBJ2-1, with TRBD1 identical over 7 bases. V shed 5 bases, J shed 4 bases, and the junction held 5 bases outside the gene matches. There are 13 residues in the CDR3. CDR1 is DFQATT and CDR2 is SNEGSKA in the germline V gene (reference sequence). CDR3 coding DNA: TGCAGTGCTGTCAGGGGGTCGTACAATGAGCAGTTCTTC. Protein: CSAVRGSYNEQFF.

This clonotype was counted a few times. The chain employs TRBV5-1 and TRBJ1-2; D gene unclear. The CDR3 is 16 residues long. The germline V and J ends were trimmed by 6 bases and 0 bases, with 18 bases remaining between them. Germline V gene lookup returns CDR1 SGHRS and CDR2 YFSETQ. CDR3 loop: CASTVGTGSTNYGYTF. The CDR3 nucleotides are TGCGCCAGCACCGTGGGTACGGGGAGCACTAACTATGGCTACACCTTC.

This clonotype was counted only a few times. This rearrangement joins TRBV7-9 to TRBJ2-2, with TRBD2 identical over 7 bases. The V gene's germline CDR1 is SEHNR and CDR2 FQNEAQ (reference sequence). CDR3 length equals 16 residues. The V segment lost 2 bases and the J segment 1 base; nucleotides outside the gene matches: 4. CDR3 protein: CASSLPSGVNTGELFF. The CDR3 coding sequence is TGTGCCAGCAGCTTACCCAGCGGGGTGAACACCGGGGAGCTGTTTTTT.

V usage is TRBV24-1 and J usage is TRBJ2-2; 12 nucleotides agree with TRBD2. Germline trimming cut 2 bases from V and 4 bases from J; bases unmatched to any gene: 1. Germline V gene sequence: CDR1 KGHDR, CDR2 SFDVKD. The CDR3 runs 16 residues. The DNA of the CDR3 is TGTGCCACCAGTGATTGGACTAGCGGGACCACCGGGGAGCTGTTTTTT. The encoded protein is CATSDWTSGTTGELFF.